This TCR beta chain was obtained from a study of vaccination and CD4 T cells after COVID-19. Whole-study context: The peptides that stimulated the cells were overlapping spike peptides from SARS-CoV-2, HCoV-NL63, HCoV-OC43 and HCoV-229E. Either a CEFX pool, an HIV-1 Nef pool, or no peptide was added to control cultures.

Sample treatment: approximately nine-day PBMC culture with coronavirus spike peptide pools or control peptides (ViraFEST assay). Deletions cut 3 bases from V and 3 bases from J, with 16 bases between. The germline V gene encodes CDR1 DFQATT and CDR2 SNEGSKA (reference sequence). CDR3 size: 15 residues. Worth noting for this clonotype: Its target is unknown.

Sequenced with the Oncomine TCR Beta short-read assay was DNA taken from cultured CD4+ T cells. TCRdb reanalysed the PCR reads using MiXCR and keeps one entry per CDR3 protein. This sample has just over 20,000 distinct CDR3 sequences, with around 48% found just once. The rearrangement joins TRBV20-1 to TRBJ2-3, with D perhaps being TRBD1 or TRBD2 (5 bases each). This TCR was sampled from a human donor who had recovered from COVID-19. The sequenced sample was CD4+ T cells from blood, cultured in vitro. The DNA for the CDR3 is TGCAGTGCTAGCGGGGCTATCGTCTCGACAGATACGCAGTATTTT. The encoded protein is CSASGAIVSTDTQYF.